The present T cell receptor beta chain was sequenced within a study of CD8+ T cells in alopecia areata. Trimming removed 3 bases from V and 4 bases from J, with 24 bases in between. CDR1 SGHTA and CDR2 FQGNSA come from the germline V gene. The CDR3 extends over 18 amino acids. Sample treatment: oral pan-JAK inhibitor, 5-10 mg twice daily. RNA extraction and reverse transcription yielded cDNA as sequencing template. The method was immunoSEQ multiplex PCR; TCRdb's version includes in-frame clones alone and lacks a portion of them. Counted here are about 210,000 clones, less than 65% occurring once; the ten biggest clones make up more than 3.5%. The count of this clone is one.

V gene TRBV7-2 combines with J gene TRBJ2-5; D gene unclear. Sequences were derived from CD4+ T cells sorted from blood, sampled at week 4, from a patient treated with tofacitinib. The receptor comes from a human donor with alopecia areata. CDR3 nucleotides: TGTGCCAGCAGCTTTCGCTGGACCAGCCAGCCCCTACGAGAGACCCAGTACTTC. It yields the protein CASSFRWTSQPLRETQYF.